This TCR beta chain was identified during a study of cytomegalovirus exposure and HLA in healthy donors (TCRdb year 2017). With respect to the entire study: An earlier analysis of several hundred of the donors reported more than 250 Gb of sequence data and roughly 110 million unique TCR beta sequences from about 200 million T cells. An early release covering roughly 640 HLA-typed donors comprised about 300 gigabases of sequencing data and 85 million or so unique TCR sequences. Of the approximately 400 genotyped donors, about 80% fell in the genetic ancestry cluster associated with self-reported Caucasian donors. The study was designed to test whether signatures of past pathogen exposure could be identified by cataloging public T cell receptors. Using immunosequencing, the study profiled T cell repertoires from around 680 subjects and related those repertoires to cytomegalovirus serostatus. Along with the approximately 620-subject first cohort, a separate validation cohort of more than 90 different subjects was used. The study combined high-throughput TCR immunosequencing, statistical association of individual TCRs with disease status, and machine learning to predict cytomegalovirus infection status. In a later analysis, previously published TCR beta repertoires from more than 500 donors were re-analyzed and high-resolution HLA genotyping was added so that TCR occurrence patterns could be studied. The later analysis used no new phenotypic data to find candidate immune exposures, relying instead on TCR beta sequences and their occurrence across donors. In an earlier analysis of more than 550 of the donors, high-throughput TCR beta sequencing was used to judge whether each TCR beta V gene segment behaved as functional or pseudogenic. Donor age, sex, ethnicity and CMV serostatus were compiled alongside the repertoire data. In a later genetic analysis, genome-wide SNP genotypes for 398 of the 666 donors were used, and that subset was treated as a discovery cohort. Every discovery cohort repertoire had been produced on one sequencing platform. HLA typing covered class I and class II loci at four-digit resolution. Typing coverage varied by locus: roughly 620-640 donors for A, B, C, DRB1 and DQB1; roughly 520 for DQA1; more than 600 for DPA1; roughly 450 for DPB1. Roughly 5 DR-DQ haplotypes were handled as single units for association and clustering, since linkage in the cohort was strong. Among 398 genotyped donors of the cohort, an average of 235,054 unique TCR beta nucleotide sequences were sequenced per donor, around a sixth of them non-productive.

The cohort consisted of some 730 healthy bone marrow donors. Cohort members were all nominally healthy when sampled, although unrecorded immune exposures were likely present. The donor tested CMV seropositive, placing the donor among the roughly 300 seropositive members of the cohort. A peripheral blood sample was collected from each donor, and TCR beta sequencing was performed on peripheral blood mononuclear cells. Genomic DNA extraction from the blood cell samples was performed with the Qiagen DNeasy Blood Extraction Kit. CDR1 SGHTA and CDR2 FQGNSA are derived from the germline V gene. V is pruned by 10 bases and J by 4 bases, leaving 2 bases of the junction without a gene match. The cysteine opens and the valine closes a CDR3 of 13 amino acids. Only the CDR3 DNA stays, 39 bases, in frame from base 1. Library preparation employed the immunoSEQ multiplex PCR assay. For the multiplex PCR, a mixture combining 60 forward primers for TCR Vbeta segments and 13 reverse primers for TCR Jbeta segments was used. A multiplex PCR assay on genomic DNA amplified the CDR3 region of rearranged TCR beta genes. The Illumina HiSeq System was used to sequence the amplified TCR beta libraries as 87-base-pair reads. The authors' analysis ran thus. In a later analysis, 70 million to 95 million unique TCR beta chains were counted across the 666 repertoires, and around 10 million of these chains were shared by at least two donors. A nearest-neighbor algorithm error-corrected the raw reads and collapsed the reads into unique sequences, merging closely related sequences to remove PCR and sequencing errors. Alignment of CDR3 sequences to IMGT reference sequences was used to assign V, D and J gene segments. For a sequence to be retained, a match of at least six nucleotides to both a V gene segment and a J gene segment was required. Rearrangements were classified as productive when the CDR3 lacked stop codons and remained in frame with V and J, and all other rearrangements were classified as non-productive. CDR3 was defined according to IMGT convention as the region running from the second conserved V-encoded cysteine to the conserved J-encoded phenylalanine. The earlier analysis of 587 of the donors excluded any sequence lacking an unambiguous match to a single V gene segment. An earlier analysis of 450 to 650 of the donors called V segments functional above 56.7% productive rearrangements and segregating when the between-donor standard deviation exceeded 5%. A statistical classification framework was developed to diagnose cytomegalovirus status using the catalog of TCR beta chain sequences. A later analysis assigned V and J genes by comparing TCR nucleotide sequences with IMGT/GENE-DB human TR gene sequences. A later analysis assigned CDR3 sequences and most-parsimonious VDJ recombination scenarios with the TCRdist pipeline. In a later analysis, each TCR beta chain was defined by its CDR3 amino acid sequence together with its V-gene family, and reads lacking a unique V-gene family were excluded. To address suspected cross-contamination and a sequencing artifact, a later analysis removed 592 highly shared, low-generation-probability nucleotide sequences. In a later analysis, a clonal expansion index was calculated for each public chain from normalized within-repertoire ranks of inferred template counts. Generation probabilities in a later analysis came from a VDJ recombination model fitted to out-of-frame rearrangements, and those results were checked against IGoR. Hypergeometric tests were used in a later analysis to score TCR-TCR, TCR-HLA and TCR-CMV co-occurrence, with a repertoire-size bias correction applied to the TCR pairs. A later analysis estimated false discovery rates by permuting HLA or CMV assignments 20 times. In a later analysis, co-occurring TCRs were grouped using DBSCAN, and TCRdist sequence similarity was added for clustering within HLA-allele-positive subsets. For co-occurrence clustering, repertoires with fewer than 30,000 or more than 120,000 public chains were excluded, along with a handful of repertoires with anomalous nucleotide sharing. Here the immuneACCESS table is served through TCRdb, limited to in-frame sequences with V and J called. Missing clones are a known gap in these copies; in checked studies unresolved V genes cover under half, and the rest lacks a known reason. V, J and clone size are those of that table, while D and trimming were read from the DNA. Here the sample has approximately 160,000 clones; about 75% occur a single time. 4% to 5% of the sample belongs to the ten largest clones.

Comment on this clone: Its antigen is unknown. Base qualities are not recorded, but no much larger clone differs from it by a single base.

Overall study outcomes, separate from this receptor: In a later analysis, some 18,000 TCR beta sequences were associated with specific HLA alleles at a false discovery rate of 0.05. CMV serostatus was the only immune exposure information available for the cohort. Most TCR sequences were seen in very few donors, while some public TCRs were found in many individuals. A later analysis reported that several top co-occurrence clusters appeared linked to parvovirus B19, influenza, CMV and Epstein-Barr virus. According to a later analysis, TCR association rates differed among HLA loci, with DRB1 alleles showing the most associated TCRs and HLA-C alleles showing the fewest. Assigning TCR associations to individual alleles was difficult when HLA alleles, especially DR and DQ, strongly co-occurred. A few of the identified cytomegalovirus-associated TCR beta chains were confirmed in vitro to be specific for cytomegalovirus antigens. Roughly uniform sequencing depth across donors was assumed in presence/absence analyses, although this assumption may not hold. A later analysis found that HLA-associated TCR beta chains were more clonally expanded and had lower generation probabilities than equally common non-associated chains. Broadly in line with IMGT annotations, most TCR beta V segments showed up in productive rearrangements about 87% or about 30% of the time in an earlier analysis of 587 of the donors. Some IMGT-functional V segments, including TRBV6-2 and TRBV6-3, could not be distinguished by the 87-base-pair reads and were therefore excluded. Only TCR beta chains were sequenced in this cohort, and the absence of alpha or paired-chain data limited detectable features. A further reported finding was that TCR beta sequences accurately predicted the HLA-A and HLA-B alleles for most subjects in the first cohort. It was suggested by the authors that the approach could potentially be generalized to other disease states and immunological phenotypes. The classifier was reported to diagnose cytomegalovirus status with high specificity and sensitivity in both the original cohort and the validation cohort. A cluster of highly shared sequence variants was judged likely to represent a technical artifact of the sequencing pipeline. Because counts were too low, more than 15 rarely observed V segments, including chromosome 9 orphons, were excluded from the earlier analysis of roughly 580 of the donors. A later genetic analysis associated a missense DCLRE1C variant with V-gene and J-gene trimming of TCR beta chains, and an independent cohort replicated the association. Correlated functional status among segregating V segments might be attributable to linkage disequilibrium, but an unknown experimental factor could not be ruled out. The study gave a list of under 200 TCR beta chains associated with cytomegalovirus. Because some donors lacked HLA typing at each locus, the association tests relied only on the typed subset. In a later analysis, most CMV-associated TCR beta chains were found to appear HLA-restricted, with HLA associations seemingly driven largely by CMV exposure. According to a later genetic analysis, donors in an Asian-associated ancestry cluster had fewer N-insertions in productive TCRs than the roughly 700-donor mean.

This TCR was sampled from a man younger than 35 in good health and CMV-seropositive. Sequencing used PBMCs. The receptor chain draws on TRBV7-2 and TRBJ2-7, with 15 central nucleotides matching TRBD2. The DNA reads TGTGCCACCGGACTAGCGGGAGGGTACGAGCAGTACGTC. It is translated as CATGLAGGYEQYV.